This TCR beta chain stems from a study of blood T cell repertoires in COVID-19. Sequencing used immunoSEQ multiplex PCR; TCRdb keeps in-frame clones, though not all of them. The data show roughly 120,000 clones, with about nine tenths seen just once and roughly 3.7% held by the top ten. Material: peripheral blood. The sequence was collected from a man aged 50 or older with active COVID-19.

For the CDR3, the DNA is TGTGCCAGCTACGCCGCTACTTATAGCGGGAGGGCCTGCAGGCAGTACGTC. This translates into CASYAATYSGRACRQYV. The V gene is TRBV21-1, the J gene TRBJ2-7; the D call in the table, TRBD2, was not verified against the DNA. TRBV21-1 is given as a pseudogene. CDR3 length: 17 amino acids.